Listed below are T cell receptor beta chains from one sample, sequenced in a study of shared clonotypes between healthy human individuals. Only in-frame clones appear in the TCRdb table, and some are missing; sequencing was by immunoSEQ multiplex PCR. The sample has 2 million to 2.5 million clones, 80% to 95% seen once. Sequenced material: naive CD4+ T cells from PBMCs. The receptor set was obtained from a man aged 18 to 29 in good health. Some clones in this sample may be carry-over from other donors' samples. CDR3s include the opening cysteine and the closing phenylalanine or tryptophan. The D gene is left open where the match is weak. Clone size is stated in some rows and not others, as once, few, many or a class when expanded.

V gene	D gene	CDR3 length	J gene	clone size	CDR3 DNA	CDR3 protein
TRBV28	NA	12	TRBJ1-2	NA	TGTGCCAGCATTCCAGGTGGCTTTGGCTACACCTTC	CASIPGGFGYTF
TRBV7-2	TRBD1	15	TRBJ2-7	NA	TGTGCCAGCAGGACAACGTTTGCAGGGGGCAACGAGCAGTACTTC	CASRTTFAGGNEQYF
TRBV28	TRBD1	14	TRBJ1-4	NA	TGTGCCAGCAGATCAGGGGGCCCTAATGAAAAACTGTTTTTT	CASRSGGPNEKLFF
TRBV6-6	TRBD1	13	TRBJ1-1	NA	TGTGCCAGCAGCCCCAGGGGGCGGGATTCGGCTTTCTTT	CASSPRGRDSAFF
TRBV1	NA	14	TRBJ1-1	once	TGCACCAGCAGCCAAGATCCGGATCAAACTGAAGCTTTCTTT	CTSSQDPDQTEAFF
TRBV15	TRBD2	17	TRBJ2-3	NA	TGTGCCACCAGCAGAACCCCGGGGGGGCTGAGCACAGATACGCAGTATTTT	CATSRTPGGLSTDTQYF
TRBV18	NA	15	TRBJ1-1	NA	TGTGCCAGCTCACTCGGGGGAGGCATGAACACTGAAGCTTTCTTT	CASSLGGGMNTEAFF
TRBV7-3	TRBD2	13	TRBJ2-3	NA	TGTGCCAGCAGAGCGGGAAGTGCCGTTACGCAGTATTTT	CASRAGSAVTQYF
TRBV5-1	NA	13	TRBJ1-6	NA	TGCGCCAGCAGTCCGGGGCAGGAGACGCCCCTCCACTTT	CASSPGQETPLHF
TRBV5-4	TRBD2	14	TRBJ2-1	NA	TGTGCCAGCAGCTTGCCTAGCGGAGGCAATGAGCAGTTCTTC	CASSLPSGGNEQFF
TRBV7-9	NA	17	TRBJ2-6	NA	TGTGCCAGCAGCTCAATCCACGCGGGAACTGGGGCCAACGTCCTGACTTTC	CASSSIHAGTGANVLTF
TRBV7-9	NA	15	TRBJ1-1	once	TGTGCCAGCAGCTACCGGACAGCGGGAGACACTGAAGCTTTCTTT	CASSYRTAGDTEAFF
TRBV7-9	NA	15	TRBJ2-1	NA	TGTGCCAGCAGCCCTAGGGGGGGGACCTACAATGAGCAGTTCTTC	CASSPRGGTYNEQFF
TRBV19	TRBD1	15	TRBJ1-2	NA	TGTGCCAGTAGTATTGTGGGACAGAAGGTTTGGGGCTACACCTTC	CASSIVGQKVWGYTF
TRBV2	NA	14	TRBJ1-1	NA	TGTGCCAGCAGCGAAGGGGGGTTAGGCACTGAAGCTTTCTTT	CASSEGGLGTEAFF
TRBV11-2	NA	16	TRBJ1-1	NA	TGTGCCAGCAGCTTACTTCAGGGGCTCTATGGCACTGAAGCTTTCTTT	CASSLLQGLYGTEAFF
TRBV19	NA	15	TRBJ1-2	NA	TGTGCCAGTAGTATAGTCGGGGTCGGGAACTATGGCTACACCTTC	CASSIVGVGNYGYTF
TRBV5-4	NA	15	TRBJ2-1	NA	TGTGCCAGCAGGCAGGGGCGGGGATCCTACAATGAGCAGTTCTTC	CASRQGRGSYNEQFF
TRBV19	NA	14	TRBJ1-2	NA	TGTGCCAGTAGTCTTCAAAGGGAGGACTATGGCTACACCTTC	CASSLQREDYGYTF
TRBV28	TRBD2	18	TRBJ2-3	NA	TGTGCCAGCAACAAACGACTAGCGGGAGTTATGGGCACAGATACGCAGTATTTT	CASNKRLAGVMGTDTQYF
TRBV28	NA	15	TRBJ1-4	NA	TGTGCCAGCAGTTTCCACGACAGCCTTAATGAAAAACTGTTTTTT	CASSFHDSLNEKLFF
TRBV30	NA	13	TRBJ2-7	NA	TGTGCCTGGAGTGTACTCCAATGGGGCGAGCAGTACTTC	CAWSVLQWGEQYF
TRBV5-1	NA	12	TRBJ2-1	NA	TGCGCCAGCAGCTTTACTACCAATGAGCAGTTCTTC	CASSFTTNEQFF
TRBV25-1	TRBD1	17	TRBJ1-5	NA	TGTGCCAGCAGTGATGCGGGACAGGGGCCTTCAATCAGCACCCAGCATTTT	CASSDAGQGPSISTQHF
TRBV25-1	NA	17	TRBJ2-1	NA	TGTGCCAGCAGTGGATTTACAGGGACGGGCTCCTACAATGAGCAGTTCTTC	CASSGFTGTGSYNEQFF
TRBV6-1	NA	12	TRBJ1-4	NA	TGTGCCAGCGGCCTCTTGCTCGAAAAACTGTTTTTT	CASGLLLEKLFF
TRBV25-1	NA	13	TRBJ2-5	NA	TGTGCCAGCAATCAAGTAGACGGACTGCCCCTGAACTTC	CASNQVDGLPLNF
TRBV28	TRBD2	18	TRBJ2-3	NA	TGTGCCAGCAGCTGGGGGATTCGGGACTACATTAACACAGATACGCAGTATTTT	CASSWGIRDYINTDTQYF
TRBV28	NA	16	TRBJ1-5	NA	TGTGCCAGCGAGATCGTGGGGTTGAGGGCCAATCAGCCCCAGCATTTT	CASEIVGLRANQPQHF
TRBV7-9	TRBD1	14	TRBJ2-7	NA	TGTGCCAGCAGCTTGACAGGGTTGGTCTACGAGCAGTACTTC	CASSLTGLVYEQYF
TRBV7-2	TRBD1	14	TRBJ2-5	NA	TGTGCCAGCTCCCGACAGGGATCCCAAGAGACCCAGTACTTC	CASSRQGSQETQYF
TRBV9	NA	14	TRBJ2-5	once	TGTGCCAGCAGCGTAGTCAGGGCGAGGGAGACCCAGTACTTC	CASSVVRARETQYF
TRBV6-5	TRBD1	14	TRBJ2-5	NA	TGTGCCAGCAGTTATTCCGGGACAGGAGAGACCCAGTACTTC	CASSYSGTGETQYF
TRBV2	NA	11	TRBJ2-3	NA	TGTGCCAGCAGTGTGGGGGATACGCAGTATTTT	CASSVGDTQYF
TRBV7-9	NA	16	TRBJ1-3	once	TGTGCCAGCAGCCAACTCGCTTCGGGGGGCGGAAACACCATATATTTT	CASSQLASGGGNTIYF
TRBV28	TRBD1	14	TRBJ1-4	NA	TGTGCCAGCAGGAAAACAGGGGGAGTTGAAAAACTGTTTTTT	CASRKTGGVEKLFF
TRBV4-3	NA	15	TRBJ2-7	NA	TGCGCCAGCAGCCAGGGAACTAGCAGCTCCTACGAGCAGTACTTC	CASSQGTSSSYEQYF
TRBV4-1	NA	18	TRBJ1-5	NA	TGCGCCAGCAGCCGATTGACCGGGGAGGGATGGGGCAATCAGCCCCAGCATTTT	CASSRLTGEGWGNQPQHF
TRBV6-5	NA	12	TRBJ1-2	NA	TGTGCCACCAGGCGGGGGGGATGGGGCTACACCTTC	CATRRGGWGYTF
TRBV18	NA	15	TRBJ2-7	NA	TGTGCCAGCTCCCGGCTTGGAGTCGGCTCCTACGAGCAGTACTTC	CASSRLGVGSYEQYF
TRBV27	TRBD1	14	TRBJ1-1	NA	TGTGCCAGCAGTCCATGGACAGGGGACCCGTCAGCTTTCTTT	CASSPWTGDPSAFF
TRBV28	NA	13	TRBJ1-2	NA	TGTGCCAGCAGTCCCCTTTGGGCACATGGCTACACCTTC	CASSPLWAHGYTF
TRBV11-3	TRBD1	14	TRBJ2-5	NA	TGTGCCAGCAGCGGGGACAGGGCCCAAGAGACCCAGTACTTC	CASSGDRAQETQYF
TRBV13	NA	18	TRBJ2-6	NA	TGTGCCAGCAGCTTAAGGACCCCCGGCCGCTCTGGGGCCAACGTCCTGACTTTC	CASSLRTPGRSGANVLTF
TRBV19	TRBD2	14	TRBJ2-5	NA	TGTGCCAGCGGACTAGCGGGAAGTCCGGAGACCCAGTACTTC	CASGLAGSPETQYF
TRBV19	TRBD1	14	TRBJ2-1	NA	TGTGCCAGTAGCCTGACAGGGACCTACAATGAGCAGTTCTTC	CASSLTGTYNEQFF
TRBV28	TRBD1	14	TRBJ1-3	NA	TGTGCCAGCAGCCCCGAAGGGGGCCGGAACACCATATATTTT	CASSPEGGRNTIYF
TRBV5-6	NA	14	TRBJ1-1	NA	TGTGCCAGCAGCCCCAGGGCCTGGAACACTGAAGCTTTCTTT	CASSPRAWNTEAFF
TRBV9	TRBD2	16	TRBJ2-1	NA	TGTGCCAGCAGCGTAGTTGGGGGAGGGACTAACAATGAGCAGTTCTTC	CASSVVGGGTNNEQFF
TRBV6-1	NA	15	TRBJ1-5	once	TGTGCCAGCAACTTTGGTTTTATGGGCAATCAGCCCCAGCATTTT	CASNFGFMGNQPQHF
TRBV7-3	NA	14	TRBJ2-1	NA	TGTGCCAGCAGCTCCCGGGCAGTCTACAATGAGCAGTTCTTC	CASSSRAVYNEQFF
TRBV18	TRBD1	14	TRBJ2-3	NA	TGTGCCAGCTCCCGGGACAGTAGCACAGATACGCAGTATTTT	CASSRDSSTDTQYF